This T cell receptor (beta chain) was obtained from a study of T cell responses to AZD1222 COVID-19 vaccine. Study-level results: The donors showed a predominance of white British ancestry and of females, with possible underestimation of clonal diversity. Once two AZD1222 doses were given, Spike-specific TCR breadth and depth went up.

With respect to this clone: Its cognate antigen is unknown.

Only in-frame clones appear in the TCRdb table, and some are missing; sequencing was by immunoSEQ multiplex PCR. Here the sample spans some 130,000 clones, roughly 93% being singletons. Whether given at about 4 or about 12 weeks, second doses were pooled. Germline loops: CDR1 GTSNPN, CDR2 SVGIG (reference sequence). The V and J ends lost 5 bases and 3 bases respectively, with 13 bases between them. The CDR3 sequence is 13 residues long. The sequence derives from an adult who received the AZD1222 COVID-19 vaccine. The chain recombines TRBV30 with TRBJ1-1; D perhaps matches TRBD1 (6 bases). The sequencing used peripheral blood, collected 28 days after the second AZD1222 dose. The CDR3: CAWARGAYTEAFF. CDR3 nucleotide sequence: TGTGCCTGGGCAAGGGGGGCTTACACTGAAGCTTTCTTT.